Shown below are 24 T cell receptor beta chains from a single sample sequenced in a study of T cell repertoires in cytomegalovirus infection. TCRdb recomputed calls from the reads with MiXCR, one row per CDR3 protein. The data hold about 830,000 distinct CDR3 sequences, with approximately 29% observed a single time. The antigens for these receptors are not known. Specimen: cultured CD8+ T cells from PBMCs, collected from culture after CMV antigen stimulation. The receptors come from a human donor in good health (CMV status not recorded). Some clones in this sample may be carry-over from other donors' samples.

With regard to this clonotype: The junction shows a germline mismatch at one end, possibly a read error. This rearrangement joins TRBV7-8 to TRBJ1-3; 7 positions agree with TRBD1. Per the germline V gene, CDR1 is SGHVS and CDR2 is FQNEAQ. CDR3 length equals 15 residues. CDR3 sequence: CVSSWGTAPGNTIYF. In DNA, the CDR3 is TGTGTCAGCAGCTGGGGGACAGCCCCTGGAAACACCATATATTTT.

This clonotype was detected once. The genes are TRBV28 and TRBJ1-5, with D perhaps matching TRBD1 (5 bases). Germline V gene lookup returns CDR1 MDHEN and CDR2 SYDVKM. V lost 6 bases and J 7 bases, leaving 16 bases between the germline ends. The CDR3 is 14 amino acids. The CDR3 here is CASSRGVSGQPQHF. The CDR3 DNA is TGTGCCAGCAGCCGAGGGGTGTCAGGGCAGCCCCAGCATTTT.

The table lists this clonotype with a few counts. CDR3 in amino acids: CASSYNRAYEQYF. The CDR3 nucleotides read TGTGCCAGCAGCTACAACAGAGCCTACGAGCAGTACTTC. This chain joins TRBV7-6 and TRBJ2-7; no reliable D call. V lost 4 bases and J 2 bases, leaving 9 bases between the germline ends. The CDR3 sequence is 13 residues long. The germline V gene has CDR1 SGHVS and CDR2 FNYEAQ. The variable domain in full, with the rest retrieved from reference TRBV7-6 and TRBJ2-7, is GAGVSQSPRYKVTKRGQDVALRCDPISGHVSLYWYRQALGQGPEFLTYFNYEAQQDKSGLPNDRFSAERPEGSISTLTIQRTEQRDSAMYRCASSYNRAYEQYFGPGTRLTVT.

This chain links TRBV4-1 with TRBJ2-7, with 9 bases matching TRBD1. The CDR3 contains 17 residues. V trimming: 3 bases; J trimming: 6 bases; junction bases outside the gene matches: 15. Looked up from germline, CDR1 is MGHRA and CDR2 is YSYEKL. The CDR3 protein is CASSHRTRRDRVGEQYF. CDR3 coding DNA: TGCGCCAGCAGCCATCGTACCCGACGGGACAGGGTCGGCGAGCAGTACTTC.

On this clonotype: This likely comes from a read error, as the CDR3 has no conserved phenylalanine or tryptophan at its end. The chain couples TRBV6-6 to TRBJ2-7, with a tentative D call TRBD2 (11 bases). V lost 7 bases and J lost 4, with 23 bases in between. Germline V gene data show CDR1 as MNHNY and CDR2 as SVGAGI (reference sequence). This CDR3 comprises 16 residues. The CDR3 region is CASNPDRGTSGYEQYI. The CDR3 nucleotides are TGTGCCAGCAACCCGGACAGGGGGACTAGCGGATACGAGCAGTACATC.

The chain has TRBV20-1 and TRBJ2-7, with 8 bases fitting TRBD2. CDR1 is DFQATT, CDR2 SNEGSKA, per germline (reference sequence). The CDR3 has 16 amino acids. The V gene end was trimmed by 0 bases and the J gene end by 7 bases; junction bases not matched to a gene: 14. In DNA form, the CDR3 reads TGCAGTGCTAGAGATACGAGTACGGGGGGGGCCTGGGAGCAGTACTTC. It specifies CSARDTSTGGAWEQYF.

This clonotype showed up just a few times. The CDR3 DNA reads as TGTGCCAGCAGTCGGACTCCCGGGATGAACACTGAAGCTTTCTTT. Translating it yields CASSRTPGMNTEAFF. The chain couples TRBV28 to TRBJ1-1; D unresolved. This CDR3 region has 15 residues. Trimming shortened V by 5 bases and J by 0 bases, and 13 bases separated the two germline ends. Germline-derived CDR1 and CDR2 are MDHEN and SYDVKM. Full variable domain (rest looked up from reference TRBV28 and TRBJ1-1): DVKVTQSSRYLVKRTGEKVFLECVQDMDHENMFWYRQDPGLGLRLIYFSYDVKMKEKGDIPEGYSVSREKKERFSLILESASTNQTSMYLCASSRTPGMNTEAFFGQGTRLTVV.

This rearrangement joins TRBV7-2 to TRBJ2-7; D gene ambiguous. The CDR3 length is 11 residues. Looked up from germline, CDR1 is SGHTA and CDR2 is FQGNSA. V lost 8 bases and J lost 3, with 8 bases in between. In DNA form, the CDR3 reads TGTGCCAGCGGCGATCGCTACGAGCAGTACGTC. It codes for CASGDRYEQYV.

This rearrangement joins TRBV27 to TRBJ1-4; weak D call: TRBD1 (5 bases). Trimming cost V 5 bases and J 8 bases, with 18 bases left between them. The CDR3 totals 15 residues. CDR1 and CDR2 from the germline V gene are MNHEY and SMNVEV (reference sequence). The CDR3 here is CASSGPRRGNEKLFF. The CDR3 DNA sequence: TGTGCCAGCAGTGGCCCAAGGAGGGGCAACGAAAAACTGTTTTTT.

This clonotype was counted between two and nine times. The chain is built from TRBV27 and TRBJ2-2, with D unclear. Germline V CDR1 and CDR2: MNHEY, SMNVEV (reference sequence). V was cut by 5 bases and J by 5 bases, with 12 bases left in between. This CDR3 is 14 amino acids long. This CDR3 reads CASSLGRFTGELFF. In DNA form, the CDR3 reads TGTGCCAGCAGTCTCGGACGATTTACCGGGGAGCTGTTTTTT.

This clonotype was seen only once. A clone one base away is much larger, so this may be a read error. This chain joins TRBV7-6 and TRBJ2-2; no reliable D call. The V gene's germline CDR1 is SGHVS and CDR2 FNYEAQ. The CDR3 totals 16 residues. V dropped 2 bases and J dropped 7 bases, with 17 bases sitting between them. CDR3 DNA: TGTGCCAGCAGCTTAAGGCTGGTTGAAACGGGCGGGGAGCTGTTTTTT. Residues: CASSLRLVETGGELFF.

This clonotype occurred a few times. This CDR3 is CASSPRGPGTDTQYF. In DNA, the CDR3 is TGTGCCAGCAGCCCTCGGGGGCCAGGCACAGATACGCAGTATTTT. The chain employs TRBV9 and TRBJ2-3; the D call may be TRBD1 or TRBD2 (6 bases each). This CDR3 is 15 amino acids long. Germline CDR1 SGDLS, CDR2 YYNGEE. The V gene lost 4 bases and the J gene lost 1 base, with 13 bases spanning the gap.

In this sample, this clonotype turned up a few times. The chain has TRBV12-3 or TRBV12-4 and TRBJ2-7, with D perhaps assigned TRBD1 or TRBD2 (5 bases each). Trimming removed 3 bases at V and 0 bases at J, with 12 bases between. This CDR3 is built from 15 residues. The CDR3 reads CASSFSPGSSYEQYV. CDR3 coding DNA: TGTGCCAGCAGTTTCAGTCCAGGGAGCTCCTACGAGCAGTACGTC.

This chain uses TRBV27 with TRBJ2-2; maybe TRBD1 (5 bases). CDR1 and CDR2 (germline): MNHEY, SMNVEV (reference sequence). The germline V and J ends were trimmed by 3 bases and 0 bases, with 8 bases remaining between them. The CDR3 length is 15 residues. The chain's CDR3 is CASSFYRTNTGELFF. CDR3 DNA: TGTGCCAGCAGTTTTTACAGGACGAACACCGGGGAGCTGTTTTTT.

This clonotype was counted a few times. One end of the junction varies from germline; a read error may be responsible. The chain couples TRBV24-1 to TRBJ2-1; D possibly uses TRBD1 or TRBD2 (6 bases each). Germline CDR1 KGHDR, CDR2 SFDVKD. This CDR3 is built from 13 residues. CDR3 amino acids: CATSEGGVDEQFF. The CDR3 nucleotides are TGTGCCACGAGTGAGGGGGGAGTAGATGAGCAGTTCTTC.

The chain couples TRBV27 to TRBJ2-5; possible D gene TRBD2, 5 bases. V was shortened by 1 base and J by 5 bases, with 14 bases between the two germline ends. The CDR3 is 15 residues long. CDR1 is MNHEY, CDR2 SMNVEV, per germline (reference sequence). CDR3 in DNA: TGTGCCAGCAGTTTATTGGGTACCCGGAGGGAGACCCAGTACTTC. Amino acids: CASSLLGTRRETQYF.

Comment on this clonotype: An end of the junction differs from the germline gene, which may be a read error. This chain links TRBV27 with TRBJ2-1; D possibly matches TRBD1 or TRBD2 (5 bases each). The length of the CDR3 is 13 residues. Germline V gene data show CDR1 as MNHEY and CDR2 as SMNVEV (reference sequence). CDR3 in amino acids: CVSSPGTYDGQFF. Here the CDR3 DNA reads TGTGTCAGCAGTCCGGGGACCTACGACGGGCAGTTCTTC.

This clonotype was seen only a few times. The chain employs TRBV7-2 and TRBJ1-1; D remains unclear. Germline V gene lookup returns CDR1 SGHTA and CDR2 FQGNSA. The V end was cut by 5 bases, the J end by 4 bases, with 14 bases between. The CDR3 is 14 residues long. CDR3 residues: CASSAQPLPTEAFF. CDR3 nucleotides: TGTGCCAGCAGCGCCCAGCCTCTTCCCACTGAAGCTTTCTTT.

The chain recombines TRBV28 with TRBJ2-1; TRBD2 is a possible D gene (5 bases). V was trimmed by 10 bases and J by 5 bases, leaving 21 bases between them. The CDR3 has 15 amino acids. CDR1 and CDR2 (germline): MDHEN, SYDVKM. The DNA for the CDR3 is TGTGCCACCTTGGAGACAAAGCGGTTTGACAATGAGCAGTTCTTC. It codes for CATLETKRFDNEQFF.

The chain uses TRBV4-2 and TRBJ2-1; TRBD2 matches at 10 bases. From germline, CDR1 is LGHNA and CDR2 YNFKEQ. After removal of 2 bases from V and 10 bases from J, the junction contained 11 bases not matched to a gene. The CDR3 runs to 16 residues. CDR3 loop: CASSQLSLAGEKEQFF. CDR3 coding DNA: TGTGCCAGCAGCCAATTAAGCCTAGCGGGGGAGAAAGAGCAGTTCTTC.

This clonotype was counted a single time. A clone one base away is much larger, so this may be a read error. The rearrangement uses TRBV7-2 and TRBJ2-5; D remains ambiguous. The CDR3 is made up of 13 amino acids. The germline CDR1 and CDR2 sequences are SGHTA and FQGNSA. Between the trimmed V and J ends, which lost 8 bases and 2 bases, there was a span of 12 bases. CDR3 amino acids: CASGTGLQETQYF. DNA for the CDR3: TGTGCCAGCGGCACGGGCCTTCAAGAGACCCAGTACTTC.

This clonotype was counted between two and nine times. V and J are TRBV4-2 and TRBJ2-3; D possibly matches TRBD1 or TRBD2 (5 bases each). The V end lost 0 bases, the J end lost 3 bases, and 13 bases lay between the germline ends. Germline V CDR1 and CDR2: LGHNA, YNFKEQ. This CDR3 contains 16 residues. This chain's CDR3 is CASSQERGRGTDTQYF. In nucleotides, the CDR3 is TGTGCCAGCAGCCAAGAGAGGGGAAGGGGAACAGATACGCAGTATTTT.

This clonotype has only a few counts. The gene calls are TRBV27 and TRBJ2-7; 7 bases are shared with TRBD1. The CDR3 has 17 amino acids. V lost 0 bases and J lost 2; bases outside the gene matches: 10. Germline values: CDR1 MNHEY, CDR2 SMNVEV (reference sequence). The CDR3: CASSLSIPIQGAYEQYV. The CDR3 DNA reads TGTGCCAGCAGTTTATCGATTCCCATCCAGGGGGCCTACGAGCAGTACGTC.

This clonotype was found a few times. V and J are TRBV27 and TRBJ2-4; no reliable D call. CDR3 length: 13 amino acids. The V and J ends lost 3 bases and 1 base respectively, with 4 bases between them. CDR1 and CDR2 (germline): MNHEY, SMNVEV (reference sequence). In DNA form, the CDR3 reads TGTGCCAGCAGTTTTGGTGCCAAAAACATTCAGTACTTC. Residues: CASSFGAKNIQYF.